This TCR beta chain was found in a study of shared clonotypes between healthy human individuals. Study at large: In total, the donors were two women and a few men aged 18 to 49. General study points: The naive CD4 repertoires of a few donors were compared, and about 5% of clonotypes were shared. Naive subsets generally exceeded memory subsets in estimated richness.

On this clone itself: Antigen: not known.

Naive CD8 cells, CD45RO-negative and positively selected for CCR7, excluded terminally differentiated effector memory CD45RA+ cells. Genomic DNA belonging to each subset was distributed in equal measure over several immunoSEQ plates. The assay was immunoSEQ multiplex PCR, and TCRdb's table has in-frame clones only and misses some. The sample has roughly 2.1 million clones; approximately 94% are singletons. The material sequenced was naive CD8+ T cells from PBMCs. The receptor comes from a man between 18 and 29 years old in good health. Some clones in this sample may be carry-over from other donors' samples.

CDR3 in amino acids: CASSQQAGTEDYGYTF. DNA of the CDR3: TGTGCCAGCAGCCAACAAGCCGGGACTGAAGACTATGGCTACACCTTC. The rearrangement links TRBV7-6 to TRBJ1-2; D possibly corresponds to TRBD1 (5 bases). Germline CDR1 and CDR2: SGHVS and FNYEAQ. The CDR3 has 16 residues. V lost 5 bases and J lost 3, with 19 bases in between.